This T cell receptor (beta chain) was identified in a study of cytomegalovirus exposure and HLA in healthy donors. There are 16 residues in the CDR3. V was pared by 4 bases and J by 0 bases, with 4 bases of the junction left unmatched. Germline V gene sequence: CDR1 SGHAT, CDR2 FQNNGV. Clones were sequenced by immunoSEQ multiplex PCR, and TCRdb holds only the in-frame ones, with some missing. Seen here are 50,000 or so clones, 90% to 95% observed once, and the top ten hold roughly 2.3%. The chain is built from TRBV11-2 and TRBJ1-2; 11 positions agree with TRBD1. Sequencing was performed on PBMCs. The TCR originated in a woman aged 30 to 39 in good health and CMV-seronegative. The CDR3 protein is CASSSDRGRSNYGYTF. Written as DNA, the CDR3 is TGTGCCAGCAGCTCGGACAGGGGGCGATCTAACTATGGCTACACCTTC.